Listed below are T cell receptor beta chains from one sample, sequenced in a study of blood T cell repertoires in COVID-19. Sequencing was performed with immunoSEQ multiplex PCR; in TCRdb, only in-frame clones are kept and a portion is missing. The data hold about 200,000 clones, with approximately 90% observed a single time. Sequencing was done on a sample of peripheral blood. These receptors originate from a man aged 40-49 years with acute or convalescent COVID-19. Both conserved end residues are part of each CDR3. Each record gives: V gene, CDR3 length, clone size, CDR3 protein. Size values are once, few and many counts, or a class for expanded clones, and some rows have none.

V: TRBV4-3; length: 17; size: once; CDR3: CASSLGSDRGKYNEQFF
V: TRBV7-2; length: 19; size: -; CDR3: CASSLTLAGGPSKRYEQYF
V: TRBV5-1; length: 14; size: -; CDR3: CASSFATGMDGYTF
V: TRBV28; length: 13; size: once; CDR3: CASSYDRVKPQHF
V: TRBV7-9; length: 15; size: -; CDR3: CASSLGTVFAETQYF
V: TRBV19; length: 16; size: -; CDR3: CASRLAGGGNADTQYF
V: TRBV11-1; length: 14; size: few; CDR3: CASSLDSGTGVAFF
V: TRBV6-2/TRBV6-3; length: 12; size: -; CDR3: CASSFPSNEQFF
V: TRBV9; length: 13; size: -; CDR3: CASSVGGKETQYF
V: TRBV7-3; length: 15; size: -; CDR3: CASSLGGAVVETQYF
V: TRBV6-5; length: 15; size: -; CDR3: CASSEGQLVDYGYTF
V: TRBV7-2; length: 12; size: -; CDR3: CASSLYGDTQYF
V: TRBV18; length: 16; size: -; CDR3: CASSPPPGNSNQPQHF
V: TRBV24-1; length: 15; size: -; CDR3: CATSDRATNTGELFF
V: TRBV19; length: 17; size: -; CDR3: CASSSQGALLFYNEQFF
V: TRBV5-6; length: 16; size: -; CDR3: CASSFLGTGIADTQYF
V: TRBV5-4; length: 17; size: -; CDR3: CASSLSGTGAYTGELFF
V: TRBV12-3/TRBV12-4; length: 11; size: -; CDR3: CASSLGLRRFF
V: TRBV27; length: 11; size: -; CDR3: CASMSSREQYF
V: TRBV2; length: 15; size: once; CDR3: CASSRAPGQGSPLHF
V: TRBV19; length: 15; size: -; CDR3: CASSIGTGRPYEQYF
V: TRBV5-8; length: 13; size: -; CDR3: CASSFGTGGEQYF
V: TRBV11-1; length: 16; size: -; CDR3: CASSSPPDRVSYEQYF
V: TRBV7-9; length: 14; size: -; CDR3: CASSLSKGGTEAFF
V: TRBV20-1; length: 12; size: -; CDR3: CSASFSTYEQYF
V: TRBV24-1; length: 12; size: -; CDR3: CATEQENYGYTF
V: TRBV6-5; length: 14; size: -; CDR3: CASQFRDFNLPQHF
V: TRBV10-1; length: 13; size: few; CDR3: CASSRDRDYGYTF
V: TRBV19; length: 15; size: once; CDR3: CASSITGTPNYGYTF
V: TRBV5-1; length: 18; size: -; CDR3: CASSLFGTGGPRDTEAFF
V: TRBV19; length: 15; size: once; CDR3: CASSQRQVITDTQYF
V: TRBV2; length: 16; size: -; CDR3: CASSELTGSSYNEQFF
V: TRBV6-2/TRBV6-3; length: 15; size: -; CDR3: CASSYGGAGNQPQHF
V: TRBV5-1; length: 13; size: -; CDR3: CASSSLPGYEQYF
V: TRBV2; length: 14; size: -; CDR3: CASRGRDSQETQYF
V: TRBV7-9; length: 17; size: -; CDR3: CASSPGTGGVEGQPQHF
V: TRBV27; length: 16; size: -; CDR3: CASSLSYDRADTEAFF
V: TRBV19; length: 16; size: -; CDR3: CASSIDPLSSGLTQYF
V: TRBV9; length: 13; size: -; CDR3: CASSVALNTEAFF
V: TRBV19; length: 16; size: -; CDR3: CASIPRGGPNTDTQYF
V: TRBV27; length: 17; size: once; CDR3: CASSSGLAGVGLSEQFF
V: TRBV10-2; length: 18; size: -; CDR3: CASIKETSAGGLNNEQFF
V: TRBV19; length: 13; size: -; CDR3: CASRRQGAYGYTF
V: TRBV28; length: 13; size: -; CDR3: CASSPPAGHEQYF
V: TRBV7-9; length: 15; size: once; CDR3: CASSLKEGRGTEAFF
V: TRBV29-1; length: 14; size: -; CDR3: CSVKPNRGRTEAFF
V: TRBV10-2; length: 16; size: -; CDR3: CATLRDRGSGANVLTF
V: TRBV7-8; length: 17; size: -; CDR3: CASSRPLAGVRYNEQFF
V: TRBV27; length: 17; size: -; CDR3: CASSTTAQGLSNQPQHF
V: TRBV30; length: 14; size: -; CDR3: CAWTGRRSNQPQHF
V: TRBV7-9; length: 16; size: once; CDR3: CASSPPRGRKNEKLFF
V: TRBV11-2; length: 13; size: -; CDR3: CASSLDREREEYF
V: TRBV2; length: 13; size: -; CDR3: CASNRGANTEAFF
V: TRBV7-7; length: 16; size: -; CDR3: CASSPGLAGGLREQYF
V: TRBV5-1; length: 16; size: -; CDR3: CASSLAVGATNYGYTF